This T cell receptor (beta chain) derives from a study of cytomegalovirus exposure and HLA in healthy donors. Broader study findings: Cytomegalovirus association was assigned to approximately 160 TCR beta chains. TCR association rates varied by HLA locus in a later analysis, with DRB1 highest and HLA-C lowest.

60 Vbeta and 13 Jbeta primers were used in PCR. Clones were sequenced by immunoSEQ multiplex PCR, and TCRdb holds only the in-frame ones, with some missing. The data hold about 130,000 clones, with 80% observed a single time. The junction had 7 bases not matched to a gene; V was cut back by 2 bases and J by 5 bases. Germline V gives CDR1 MNHEY, CDR2 SVGAGI. CDR3 size: 16 residues. Regarding this clone: Its specificity is not known.

The source material was PBMCs. The rearrangement links TRBV6-5 to TRBJ2-5; 11 bases map to TRBD2. This sequence originates from a woman in her 40s in good health and CMV-seronegative. CDR3 sequence reads: CASSYISGRASETQYF. CDR3 coding DNA: TGTGCCAGCAGTTACATTAGCGGGAGGGCCTCGGAGACCCAGTACTTC.